Listed here are 13 T cell receptor beta chains from one sample, sequenced in a study of CD8 T cells in ankylosing spondylitis. TCRdb called the 5' RACE reads again in MiXCR, with one record for every CDR3 protein. The sample yields a few hundred thousand distinct CDR3 sequences, roughly 17% seen once. Study results and limitations: Roughly eight highly homologous variants made up a TCR beta motif that seemed to typify ankylosing spondylitis blood.

Antigens of these TCRs are unknown. Input material: blood, either unsorted or a sorted T cell fraction (not recorded which). The receptors here all came from a male donor with ankylosing spondylitis.

The rearrangement links TRBV27 to TRBJ1-6; D is uncertain. The germline V gene has CDR1 MNHEY and CDR2 SMNVEV (reference sequence). The CDR3 length is 13 residues. V lost 4 bases, J lost 3 bases, and 4 bases lay in between. CDR3 nucleotide sequence: TGTGCCAGCAGTTGGGACTATAATTCACCCCTCCACTTT. Its translation: CASSWDYNSPLHF.

This clonotype has more than one count but fewer than ten. The gene calls are TRBV5-4 and TRBJ2-5; D not resolved. V dropped 2 bases and J dropped 0 bases, with 8 bases sitting between them. Germline V gene lookup returns CDR1 SGHNT and CDR2 YYREEE (reference sequence). CDR3 length: 14 residues. CDR3 nucleotide sequence: TGTGCCAGCAGCTTTGGAACAGACCAAGAGACCCAGTACTTC. Protein sequence: CASSFGTDQETQYF.

With respect to this clonotype: Mismatch with germline at one junction end may stem from a read error. The CDR3 nucleotides read TGTGCCATCAGTTTAGGGCGCGGGGCGGGGGGCCCCCGTGCCACTGAAGCTTTCTTT. It specifies CAISLGRGAGGPRATEAFF. The gene calls are TRBV12-3 or TRBV12-4 and TRBJ1-1; D may be TRBD1 (6 bases). This CDR3 contains 19 residues.

A word on this clonotype: At one end the junction does not follow the germline gene, possibly because of a read error. The chain joins TRBV2 to TRBJ1-6; D not resolved. The CDR3 covers 13 residues. CDR1 and CDR2 (germline): SNHLY, FYNNEI. The CDR3 here is CSSRAWGDSPLHF. The CDR3 DNA follows: TGTTCCAGCCGGGCCTGGGGTGATTCACCCCTCCACTTT. Together with reference TRBV2 and TRBJ1-6, the CDR3 gives the full variable domain: EPEVTQTPSHQVTQMGQEVILRCVPISNHLYFYWYRQILGQKVEFLVSFYNNEISEKSEIFDDQFSVERPDGSNFTLKIRSTKLEDSAMYFCSSRAWGDSPLHFGNGTRLTVT.

The table lists this clonotype with a few counts. Its ends do not fully match the called genes, so a read error is possible. The V and J genes are TRBV15 and TRBJ1-1; 7 nucleotides align to TRBD1. Germline V CDR1 and CDR2: LNHNV, YYDKDF (reference sequence). This CDR3 contains 13 residues. The CDR3 loop is CATNRQGNTEAFF. DNA of the CDR3: TGTGCCACCAACAGACAGGGAAACACTGAAGCTTTCTTT. Supplemented by reference TRBV15 and TRBJ1-1, the full variable domain reads DAMVIQNPRYQVTQFGKPVTLSCSQTLNHNVMYWYQQKSSQAPKLLFHYYDKDFNNEADTPDNFQSRRPNTSFCFLDIRSPGLGDTAMYLCATNRQGNTEAFFGQGTRLTVV.

This clonotype was observed a handful of times. The chain uses TRBV10-3 and TRBJ1-2; D not certain. The CDR3 is 13 residues long. From germline, CDR1 is ENHRY and CDR2 SYGVKD. V lost 2 bases to trimming and J lost 1 base, with 5 bases between them. In nucleotides, the CDR3 is TGTGCCATCAGTGAGCAATATAACTATGGCTACACCTTC. Its protein product is CAISEQYNYGYTF.

This clonotype was counted many times. At one boundary the junction diverges from the germline segment, which might be a read error. The chain combines TRBV7-3 with TRBJ2-7, with D possibly being TRBD2 (6 bases). In germline, CDR1 is SGHTA, CDR2 FQGTGA. The CDR3 covers 14 residues. CDR3 sequence: CASSLRGDSYEQYF. The CDR3 region has the DNA TGCGCCAGCAGCTTGCGCGGGGACTCCTACGAGCAGTACTTC.

The chain uses TRBV19 and TRBJ2-7; 13 positions agree with TRBD2. V shed 5 bases and J 7 bases; nucleotides not matched to a gene: 11. Germline lookup yields CDR1 LNHDA and CDR2 SQIVND (reference sequence). The CDR3 extends over 16 amino acids. The CDR3, as DNA: TGTGCCAGTAGTCCTACCGGGACTAGCGGGACCGGGGAGCAGTACTTC. It is translated as CASSPTGTSGTGEQYF.

The genes are TRBV15 and TRBJ2-5, with 7 bases matching TRBD2. The J segment lost 2 bases and the V segment lost 1 base, leaving 7 bases of the junction unmatched. Germline CDR1 is LNHNV and CDR2 is YYDKDF (reference sequence). This CDR3 has 16 residues. The CDR3 here is CATSRVGGGLQETQYF. The DNA of the CDR3 is TGTGCCACCAGCAGAGTTGGGGGGGGACTTCAAGAGACCCAGTACTTC.

This clonotype was observed many times. The chain uses TRBV5-5 and TRBJ2-2, with 11 bases lining up with TRBD2. This CDR3 contains 16 residues. The V and J ends lost 4 bases and 2 bases, in that order; junction bases with no gene match: 4. From germline, CDR1 is SGHKS and CDR2 YYEKEE (reference sequence). CDR3 residues: CASSPGLAGNTGELFF. In nucleotides, the CDR3 is TGTGCCAGCAGCCCCGGACTAGCGGGCAACACCGGGGAGCTGTTTTTT.

J is TRBJ2-7 and V is TRBV29-1; TRBD1 matches 10 bases. Looked up from germline, CDR1 is SQVTM and CDR2 is ANQGSEA. The CDR3 consists of 16 residues. V lost 4 bases, J lost 2 bases, and 11 bases stayed unmatched. Here the CDR3 DNA reads TGCAGCGTTGGGGGACAGGGGCTGAGGGGCGCCTACGAGCAGTACTTC. This sequence encodes CSVGGQGLRGAYEQYF.

This chain joins TRBV7-3 and TRBJ2-3; 9 bases line up with TRBD1. Germline loops: CDR1 SGHTA, CDR2 FQGTGA. V gave up 7 bases and J gave up 2 bases; unmatched junction bases: 7. The CDR3 runs to 15 residues. CDR3 coding DNA: TGTGCCAGCAACCCGACAGGGGGTAACACAGATACGCAGTATTTT. The encoded protein is CASNPTGGNTDTQYF. Variable domain in full (rest from reference TRBV7-3 and TRBJ2-3): GAGVSQTPSNKVTEKGKYVELRCDPISGHTALYWYRQSLGQGPEFLIYFQGTGAADDSGLPNDRFFAVRPEGSVSTLKIQRTERGDSAVYLCASNPTGGNTDTQYFGPGTRLTVL.

V gene TRBV2 combines with J gene TRBJ2-7; 9 positions match TRBD1. The CDR3 totals 13 residues. V shed 6 bases, J shed 5 bases, and the junction held 5 bases outside the gene matches. CDR1 SNHLY and CDR2 FYNNEI come from the germline V gene. The CDR3 here is CASSWDRAHEQYF. The CDR3 DNA follows: TGTGCCAGCAGCTGGGACAGGGCTCACGAGCAGTACTTC.